One and the same sample provided the 18 T cell receptor delta chains below, sequenced in a study of delta chains in infants with herpesvirus infections. TCR cDNA was made from PBMC RNA with gamma- and delta-chain-specific primers. TCRdb re-processed the RT-PCR reads using CATT. This sample carries about 880 delta-chain clones, approximately 33% of them seen once, and the ten largest clones take about 9%. Material: peripheral blood, obtained at time point 2 of longitudinal follow-up. These receptors all come from a human donor who was a Ugandan infant, either HIV-exposed or HIV-unexposed (not recorded which).

In its sample, this clone is large (0.1 to 1%). J is TRDJ1 and V is TRDV2, with 7 bases that match TRDD3. Germline CDR1 is GEAIGNYY and CDR2 is EKD. This CDR3 is 15 amino acids long. The V segment lost 0 bases and the J segment 0 bases; nucleotides outside the gene matches: 3. The DNA of the CDR3 is TGTGCCTGTGACACCGTGGGATACAACACCGATAAACTCATCTTT. Amino acids: CACDTVGYNTDKLIF.

This clone was recorded once. A much larger clone lies a single base off, so this may be a read error. Other nucleotide sequences in the sample specify the same CDR3. V is TRDV1 and J is TRDJ2; D may be TRDD3 (6 bases). The CDR3 is 24 residues long. Germline values: CDR1 TSWWSYY, CDR2 QGS. Trimming took 2 bases from V and 0 from J, leaving 34 bases between them. This chain's CDR3 is CALGEGSYVILGSIPFALTAQLFF. CDR3 coding DNA: TGTGCTCTTGGGGAAGGGTCCTATGTTATACTGGGTTCAATCCCATTCGCTTTGACAGCACAACTCTTCTTT.

This clone was seen only a few times. This sequence joins TRDV2 and TRDJ3, with TRDD3 matching over 11 bases. The junction had 9 bases not matched to a gene; V was cut back by 0 bases and J by 0 bases. CDR3 length: 21 amino acids. Germline loops: CDR1 GEAIGNYY, CDR2 EKD. In DNA, the CDR3 is TGTGCCTGTGACACCGGGGAGTGGGGGATACGGAGCTCCTGGGACACCCGACAGATGTTTTTC. It codes for CACDTGEWGIRSSWDTRQMFF.

In this sample, this clone turned up a few times. The chain couples TRAV29/DV5 to TRDJ1; 11 bases map to TRDD3. Germline assignment: CDR1 NSMFDY and CDR2 ISSIKDK. The CDR3 has 18 amino acids. Trimming took 1 base from V and 2 from J; bases not matched to a gene: 13. CDR3 coding DNA: TGTGCAGCAAGCTCGTTCTGGGGGATACCGTCTTGTACCGATAAACTCATCTTT. This encodes CAASSFWGIPSCTDKLIF.

Within the sample, this clone is large. The chain combines TRDV2 with TRDJ3; 9 bases align to TRDD3. V gave up 1 base and J gave up 0 bases; unmatched junction bases: 3. The V gene's germline CDR1 is GEAIGNYY and CDR2 EKD. The CDR3 has 18 amino acids. The CDR3 DNA sequence: TGTGCCTGTGACACACTGGGGGACTTCTCCTGGGACACCCGACAGATGTTTTTC. Protein: CACDTLGDFSWDTRQMFF.

The table lists this clone with a few counts. This sequence joins TRDV1 and TRDJ1, with D unclear. The germline gives CDR1 TSWWSYY, CDR2 QGS. This CDR3 has 19 amino acids. V was clipped by 4 bases and J by 7 bases, with 31 bases between them. The CDR3 reads CALGGGSSKTRDSFCKLIF. CDR3 sequence (DNA): TGTGCTCTTGGGGGTGGGTCCTCCAAGACCCGCGATTCTTTCTGTAAACTCATCTTT.

Of note for this clone: This may be a read error, as it is one base from a much larger clone. Other nucleotide sequences in the sample specify the same CDR3. V gene TRDV1 combines with J gene TRDJ1, with 12 positions matching TRDD3. The CDR3 is 18 amino acids. Per the germline V gene, CDR1 is TSWWSYY and CDR2 is QGS. With V trimmed by 2 bases and J by 3 bases, 10 bases remained unmatched. The CDR3 DNA follows: TGTGCTCTTGGGGAATTAAAGTTTCTGGGGGATACGCCCGATAAACTCATCTTT. This encodes CALGELKFLGDTPDKLIF.

Worth noting for this clone: Possible read error: a much larger clone is one base away. The chain is built from TRDV2 and TRDJ3; D gene uncertain. Between the trimmed V and J ends, which lost 0 bases and 0 bases, there was a span of 14 bases. CDR3 length: 19 amino acids. Germline V CDR1 and CDR2: GEAIGNYY, EKD. This CDR3 reads CACDTGVLRSSWDTRQMFF. DNA for the CDR3: TGTGCCTGTGACACCGGGGTGTTAAGGAGCTCCTGGGACACCCGACAGATGTTTTTC.

This chain connects TRDV1 to TRDJ2; possible D gene TRDD2, 5 bases. CDR3 size: 20 residues. Germline V gives CDR1 TSWWSYY, CDR2 QGS. The V gene lost 10 bases and the J gene lost 0 bases, with 30 bases spanning the gap. This chain's CDR3 is CAPSPYVSRYGVALTAQLFF. CDR3 nucleotide sequence: TGTGCTCCCTCTCCCTACGTTTCCAGGTACGGGGTCGCTTTGACAGCACAACTCTTCTTT.

This clone is judged large. J is TRDJ1 and V is TRDV1, with 10 bases aligning to TRDD3. CDR3 size: 20 residues. The V gene end was trimmed by 0 bases and the J gene end by 0 bases; junction bases not matched to a gene: 13. Germline CDR1 is TSWWSYY and CDR2 is QGS. CDR3 loop: CALGELGSNWGMGYTDKLIF. In DNA, the CDR3 is TGTGCTCTTGGGGAACTAGGGTCTAACTGGGGGATGGGGTACACCGATAAACTCATCTTT.

The chain combines TRDV1 with TRDJ1; D is perhaps TRDD2 (5 bases). CDR3 length: 20 amino acids. V gave up 0 bases and J gave up 0 bases, with 23 bases separating them. Germline V gene data show CDR1 as TSWWSYY and CDR2 as QGS. This CDR3 reads CALGELLPSCGWPYTDKLIF. For the CDR3, the DNA is TGTGCTCTTGGGGAACTTCTCCCTTCTTGCGGATGGCCGTACACCGATAAACTCATCTTT.

V is TRDV1 and J is TRDJ1, with TRDD2 matching 7 bases. The length of the CDR3 is 23 residues. CDR1 TSWWSYY and CDR2 QGS come from the germline V gene. V dropped 2 bases and J dropped 0; count of bases not matched to a gene: 27. Here the CDR3 reads CALGENFLPTRKDCGSYTDKLIF. The DNA for the CDR3 is TGTGCTCTTGGGGAAAATTTCCTACCAACACGAAAGGACTGTGGGTCTTACACCGATAAACTCATCTTT.

Here the CDR3 reads CACDTVDGGALTAQLFF. DNA of the CDR3: TGTGCCTGTGACACTGTGGATGGGGGAGCTTTGACAGCACAACTCTTCTTT. The genes are TRDV2 and TRDJ2; 7 bases are shared with TRDD3. CDR1 is GEAIGNYY and CDR2 is EKD in the germline V gene. Germline trimming cut 1 base from V and 0 bases from J; bases unmatched to any gene: 7. The CDR3 is made up of 17 amino acids.

By share of the sample, this clone is large. V usage is TRDV1 and J usage is TRDJ1, with D unclear. Trimming pared 3 bases from V and 2 bases from J, leaving 19 bases between. Germline V lookup: CDR1 TSWWSYY, CDR2 QGS. The CDR3 totals 17 residues. The chain's CDR3 is CALGDLARAVGTDKLIF. DNA for the CDR3: TGTGCTCTTGGGGACCTAGCCAGGGCCGTTGGGACCGATAAACTCATCTTT.

This clone is categorized as large (0.1 to 1%). The chain joins TRAV36/DV7 to TRDJ1, with D perhaps matching TRDD3 (7 bases). Between the trimmed V and J ends, which lost 0 bases and 0 bases, there was a span of 33 bases. This CDR3 spans 22 amino acids. Germline values: CDR1 VTNFRS, CDR2 LTSSGIE (reference sequence). CDR3 sequence: CAVEAILQLGGPLEPDTDKLIF. CDR3 bases: TGTGCTGTGGAGGCAATCCTACAGCTTGGGGGACCGTTGGAGCCCGACACCGATAAACTCATCTTT.

Concerning this clone itself: One end of the junction fails to match germline, which may point to a read error. The chain combines TRDV2 with TRDJ1; a weak D match, TRDD3 (6 bases). The CDR3 runs 16 residues. Germline values: CDR1 GEAIGNYY, CDR2 EKD. The CDR3 loop reads CASDLKTGLYTDKLIF. The CDR3 DNA sequence: TGTGCCAGTGACCTTAAGACTGGGTTGTACACCGATAAACTCATCTTT.

By share, this clone ranks as large. The chain recombines TRDV1 with TRDJ1, with D possibly TRDD3 on 10 matching bases. The germline gives CDR1 TSWWSYY, CDR2 QGS. This CDR3 contains 23 residues. V lost 3 bases and J lost 0, with 35 bases in between. CDR3: CALGDPTPSYDYWGIPYTDKLIF. The CDR3 DNA reads TGTGCTCTTGGGGATCCTACACCTTCCTACGATTACTGGGGGATTCCTTACACCGATAAACTCATCTTT.

This clone was counted a few times. CDR3: CALGERVLPNPWGFYTDKLIF. The CDR3 coding sequence is TGTGCTCTTGGGGAAAGAGTCCTACCGAACCCCTGGGGGTTCTACACCGATAAACTCATCTTT. J is TRDJ1 and V is TRDV1; D is possibly TRDD3 (7 bases). CDR1 and CDR2 from the germline V gene are TSWWSYY and QGS. This CDR3 spans 21 amino acids. Trimming removed 2 bases at V and 0 bases at J, with 28 bases between.